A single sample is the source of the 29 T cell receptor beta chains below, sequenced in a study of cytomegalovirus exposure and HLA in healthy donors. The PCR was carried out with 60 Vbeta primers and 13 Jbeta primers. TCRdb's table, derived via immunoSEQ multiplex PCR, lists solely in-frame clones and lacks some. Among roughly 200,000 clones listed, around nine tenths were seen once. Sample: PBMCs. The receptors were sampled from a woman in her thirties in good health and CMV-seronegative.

The CDR3 bases are TGTGCCAGCAGCCAACTCCCCGGGGTGGGGGGGTCCCTCTACGAGCAGTACTTC. Amino acids: CASSQLPGVGGSLYEQYF. The chain employs TRBV4-2 and TRBJ2-7, with 7 bases identical to TRBD2. Germline assignment: CDR1 LGHNA and CDR2 YNFKEQ. This CDR3 spans 18 amino acids. V shed 2 bases, J shed 3 bases, and the junction held 16 bases outside the gene matches.

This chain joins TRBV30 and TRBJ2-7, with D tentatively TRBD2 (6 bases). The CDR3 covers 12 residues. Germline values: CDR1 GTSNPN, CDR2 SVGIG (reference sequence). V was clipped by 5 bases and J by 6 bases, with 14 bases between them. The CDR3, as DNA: TGTGCCTGGGGTGGGTGGGGGGTCGAGCAGTACTTC. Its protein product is CAWGGWGVEQYF.

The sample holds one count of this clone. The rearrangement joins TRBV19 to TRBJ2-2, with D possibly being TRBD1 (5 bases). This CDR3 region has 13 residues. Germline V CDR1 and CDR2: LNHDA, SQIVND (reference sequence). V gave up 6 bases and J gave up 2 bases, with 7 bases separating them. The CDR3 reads CASRTANTGELFF. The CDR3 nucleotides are TGTGCCAGTAGGACAGCTAACACCGGGGAGCTGTTTTTT.

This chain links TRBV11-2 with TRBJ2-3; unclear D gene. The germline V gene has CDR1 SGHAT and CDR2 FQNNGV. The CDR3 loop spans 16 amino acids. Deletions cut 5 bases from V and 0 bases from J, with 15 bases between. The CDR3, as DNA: TGTGCCAGCAGCAAAACGAGAGGCCCCAGCACAGATACGCAGTATTTT. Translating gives CASSKTRGPSTDTQYF. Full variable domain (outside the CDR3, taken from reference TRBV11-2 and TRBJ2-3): EAGVAQSPRYKIIEKRQSVAFWCNPISGHATLYWYQQILGQGPKLLIQFQNNGVVDDSQLPKDRFSAERLKGVDSTLKIQPAKLEDSAVYLCASSKTRGPSTDTQYFGPGTRLTVL.

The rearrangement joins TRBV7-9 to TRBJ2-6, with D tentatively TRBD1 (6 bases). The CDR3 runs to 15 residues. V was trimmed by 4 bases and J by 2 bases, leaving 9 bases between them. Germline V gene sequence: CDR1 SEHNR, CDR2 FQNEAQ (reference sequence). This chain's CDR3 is CASSSWTAGANVLTF. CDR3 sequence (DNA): TGTGCCAGCAGCTCCTGGACAGCTGGGGCCAACGTCCTGACTTTC.

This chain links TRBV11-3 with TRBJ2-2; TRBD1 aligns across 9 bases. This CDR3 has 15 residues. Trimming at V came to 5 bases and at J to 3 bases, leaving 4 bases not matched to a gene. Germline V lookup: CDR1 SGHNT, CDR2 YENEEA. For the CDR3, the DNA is TGTGCCAGCAGCCCCGGGACAGGGTACACCGGGGAGCTGTTTTTT. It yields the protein CASSPGTGYTGELFF.

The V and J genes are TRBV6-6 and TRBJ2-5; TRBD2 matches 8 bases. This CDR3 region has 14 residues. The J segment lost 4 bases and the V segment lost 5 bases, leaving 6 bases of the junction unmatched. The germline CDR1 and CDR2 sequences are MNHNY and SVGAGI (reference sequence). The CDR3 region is CASSVGLAPETQYF. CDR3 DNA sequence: TGTGCCAGCAGTGTAGGACTAGCCCCAGAGACCCAGTACTTC.

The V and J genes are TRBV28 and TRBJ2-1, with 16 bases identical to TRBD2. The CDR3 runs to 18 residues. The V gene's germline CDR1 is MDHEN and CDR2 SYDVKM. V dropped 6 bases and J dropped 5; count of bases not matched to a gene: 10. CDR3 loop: CASSTGLAGGPEDNEQFF. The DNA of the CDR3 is TGTGCCAGCAGCACGGGACTAGCGGGAGGGCCCGAGGACAATGAGCAGTTCTTC.

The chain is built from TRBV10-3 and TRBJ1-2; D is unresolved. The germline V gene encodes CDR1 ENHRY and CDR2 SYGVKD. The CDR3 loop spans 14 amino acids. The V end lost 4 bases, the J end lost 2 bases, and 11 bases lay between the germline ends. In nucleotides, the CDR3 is TGTGCCATCAGTGCGTCGGCAGTGAACTATGGCTACACCTTC. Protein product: CAISASAVNYGYTF.

CDR3 protein: CASSPQTGDLVRENNQPQHF. The CDR3, as DNA: TGCGCCAGCAGCCCACAGACAGGGGACCTGGTCCGGGAGAACAATCAGCCCCAGCATTTT. The chain carries TRBV4-1 and TRBJ1-5; 8 bases map to TRBD1. CDR1 MGHRA and CDR2 YSYEKL come from the germline V gene. The CDR3 runs 20 residues. Germline trimming cut 4 bases from V and 3 bases from J; bases unmatched to any gene: 20.

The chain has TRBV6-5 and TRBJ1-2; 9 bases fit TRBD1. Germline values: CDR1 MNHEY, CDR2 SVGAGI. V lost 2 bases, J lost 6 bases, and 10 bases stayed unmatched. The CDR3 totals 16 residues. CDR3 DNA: TGTGCCAGCAGTTACGGGGGGGGACAGGGAGGCGATGGCTACACCTTC. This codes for CASSYGGGQGGDGYTF.

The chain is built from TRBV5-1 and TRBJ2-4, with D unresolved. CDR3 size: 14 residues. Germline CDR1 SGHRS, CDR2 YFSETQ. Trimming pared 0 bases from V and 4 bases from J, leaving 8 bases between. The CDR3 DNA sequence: TGCGCCAGCAGCTTGGGCCAGGCAAAAAACATTCAGTACTTC. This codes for CASSLGQAKNIQYF.

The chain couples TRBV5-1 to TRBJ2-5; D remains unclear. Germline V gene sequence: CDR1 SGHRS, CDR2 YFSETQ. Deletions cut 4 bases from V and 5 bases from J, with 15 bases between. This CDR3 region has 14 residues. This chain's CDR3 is CASSLEMVLETQYF. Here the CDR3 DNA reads TGCGCCAGCAGCCTTGAGATGGTTTTGGAGACCCAGTACTTC.

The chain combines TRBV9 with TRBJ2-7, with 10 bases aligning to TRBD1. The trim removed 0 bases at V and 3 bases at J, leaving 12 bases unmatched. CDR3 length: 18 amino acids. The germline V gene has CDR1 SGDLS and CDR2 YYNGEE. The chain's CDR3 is CASSVGPPDRGPSYEQYF. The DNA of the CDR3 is TGTGCCAGCAGCGTAGGGCCCCCCGACAGGGGGCCGAGCTACGAGCAGTACTTC.

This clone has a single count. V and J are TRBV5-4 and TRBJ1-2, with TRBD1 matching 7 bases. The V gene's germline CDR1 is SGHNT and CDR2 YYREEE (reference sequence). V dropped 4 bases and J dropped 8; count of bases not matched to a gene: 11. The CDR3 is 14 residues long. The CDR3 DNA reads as TGTGCCAGCAGCCGGGACAGAGGCGGGGGGGGCTACACCTTC. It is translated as CASSRDRGGGGYTF.

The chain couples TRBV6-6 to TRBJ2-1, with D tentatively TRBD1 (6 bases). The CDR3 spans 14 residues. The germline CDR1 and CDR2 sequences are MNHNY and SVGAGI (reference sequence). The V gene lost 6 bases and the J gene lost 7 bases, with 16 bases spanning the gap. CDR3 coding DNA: TGTGCCAGCAGGGGGGCAGGGTCGGGGAATGAGCAGTTCTTC. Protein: CASRGAGSGNEQFF.

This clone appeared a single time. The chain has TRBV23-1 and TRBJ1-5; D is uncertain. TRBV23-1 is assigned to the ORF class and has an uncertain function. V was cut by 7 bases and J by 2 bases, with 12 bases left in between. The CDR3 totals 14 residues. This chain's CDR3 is CASTQAMGNQPQHF. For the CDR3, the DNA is TGCGCCAGCACCCAGGCCATGGGCAATCAGCCCCAGCATTTT.

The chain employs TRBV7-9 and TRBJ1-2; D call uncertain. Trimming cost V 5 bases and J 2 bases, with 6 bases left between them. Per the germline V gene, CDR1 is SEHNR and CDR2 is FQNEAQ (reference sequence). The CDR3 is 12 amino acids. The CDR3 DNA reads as TGTGCCAGCAGCAACGGGAACTATGGCTACACCTTC. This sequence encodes CASSNGNYGYTF.

The CDR3 DNA follows: TGCAGCGTGGGGGTGGGACAGTGGGGGGAAAAACTGTTTTTT. It yields the protein CSVGVGQWGEKLFF. J is TRBJ1-4 and V is TRBV29-1, with 7 bases fitting TRBD1. The CDR3 length is 14 residues. Germline trimming cut 6 bases from V and 8 bases from J; bases unmatched to any gene: 12. The germline V gene encodes CDR1 SQVTM and CDR2 ANQGSEA.

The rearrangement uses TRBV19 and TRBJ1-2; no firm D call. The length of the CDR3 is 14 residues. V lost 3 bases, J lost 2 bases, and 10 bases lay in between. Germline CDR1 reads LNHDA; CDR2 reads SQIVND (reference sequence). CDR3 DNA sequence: TGTGCCAGTAGTATCGAGGCGGTAAACTATGGCTACACCTTC. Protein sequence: CASSIEAVNYGYTF.

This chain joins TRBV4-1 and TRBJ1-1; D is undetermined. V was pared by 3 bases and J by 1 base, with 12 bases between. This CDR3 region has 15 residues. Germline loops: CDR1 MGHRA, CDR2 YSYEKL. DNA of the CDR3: TGCGCCAGCAGCCAGCGGGCGGCCCAGAACACTGAAGCTTTCTTT. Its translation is CASSQRAAQNTEAFF.

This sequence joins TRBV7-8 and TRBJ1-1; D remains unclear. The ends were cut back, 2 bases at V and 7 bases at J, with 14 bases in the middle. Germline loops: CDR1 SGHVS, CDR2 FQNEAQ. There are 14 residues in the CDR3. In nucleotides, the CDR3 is TGTGCCAGCAGCTTATTAAGGGAGGGAGGTGAAGCTTTCTTT. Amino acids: CASSLLREGGEAFF.

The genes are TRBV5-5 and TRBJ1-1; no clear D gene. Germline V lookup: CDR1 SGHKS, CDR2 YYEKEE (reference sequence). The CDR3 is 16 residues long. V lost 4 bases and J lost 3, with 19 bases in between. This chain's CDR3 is CASSPQVAWVDTEAFF. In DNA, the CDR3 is TGTGCCAGCAGCCCCCAGGTGGCCTGGGTGGACACTGAAGCTTTCTTT.

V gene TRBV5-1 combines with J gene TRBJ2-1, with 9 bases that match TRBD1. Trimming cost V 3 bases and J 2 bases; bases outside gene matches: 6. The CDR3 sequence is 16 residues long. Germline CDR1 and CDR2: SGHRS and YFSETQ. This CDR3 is CASSSSWTGAYNEQFF. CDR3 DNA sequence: TGCGCCAGCAGCTCGTCCTGGACAGGGGCCTACAATGAGCAGTTCTTC.

CDR3 sequence reads: CASIQIRGLATNYGYTF. CDR3 coding DNA: TGTGCCAGCATACAAATCCGGGGACTCGCGACGAACTATGGCTACACCTTC. This chain links TRBV28 with TRBJ1-2; the D gene is possibly TRBD1 (5 bases). This CDR3 is 17 amino acids long. CDR1 MDHEN and CDR2 SYDVKM come from the germline V gene. V was shortened by 7 bases and J by 2 bases, with 23 bases between the two germline ends.

The CDR3 nucleotides read TGCGCCAGCAGCCAGGGACACCCTAGCACAGATACGCAGTATTTT. Protein: CASSQGHPSTDTQYF. V and J are TRBV4-1 and TRBJ2-3; D is possibly TRBD1 (6 bases). V lost 3 bases and J lost 0, with 10 bases in between. The CDR3 totals 15 residues. From germline, CDR1 is MGHRA and CDR2 YSYEKL.

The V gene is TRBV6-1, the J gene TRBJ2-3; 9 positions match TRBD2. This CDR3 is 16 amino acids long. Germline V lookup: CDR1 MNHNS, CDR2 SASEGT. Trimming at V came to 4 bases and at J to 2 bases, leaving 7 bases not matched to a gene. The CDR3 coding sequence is TGTGCCAGCAGTGTGTTTAGCGGGGGATACACAGATACGCAGTATTTT. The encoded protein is CASSVFSGGYTDTQYF.

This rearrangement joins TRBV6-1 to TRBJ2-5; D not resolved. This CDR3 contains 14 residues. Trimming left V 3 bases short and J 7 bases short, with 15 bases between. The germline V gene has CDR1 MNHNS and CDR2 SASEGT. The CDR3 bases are TGTGCCAGCAGTGAGGTCTCTGGTCCGGGGACCCAGTACTTC. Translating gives CASSEVSGPGTQYF.

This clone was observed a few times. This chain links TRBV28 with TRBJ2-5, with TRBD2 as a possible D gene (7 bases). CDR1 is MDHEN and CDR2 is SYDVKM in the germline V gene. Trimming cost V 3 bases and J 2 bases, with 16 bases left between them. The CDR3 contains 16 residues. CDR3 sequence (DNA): TGTGCCAGCAGTTTGGGTCGGGGGGCGCGTCAAGAGACCCAGTACTTC. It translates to CASSLGRGARQETQYF.